One TCR beta chain is described in this entry. The CDR3 sequence is 15 residues long. From germline, CDR1 is MNHNS and CDR2 SASEGT. V lost 6 bases and J lost 3; bases outside the gene matches: 10. The data were taken from a study of cytomegalovirus exposure and HLA in healthy donors. Primers for the PCR totalled 60 Vbeta and 13 Jbeta. Method: immunoSEQ multiplex PCR; TCRdb's copy keeps in-frame clones and lacks some. The sample shows about 110,000 clones, roughly four fifths of them seen only once. Source material: PBMCs. This sequence joins TRBV6-1 and TRBJ2-5; 7 bases are shared with TRBD2. The receptor was derived from a man between 60 and 75 years old in good health and CMV-seronegative. As DNA, the CDR3 is TGTGCCAGCAGGCGCCGGGCTAGCGGTGAAGAGACCCAGTACTTC. As protein: CASRRRASGEETQYF.